One sample yielded the 4 T cell receptor beta chains listed below, sequenced in a study of blood T cell repertoires in COVID-19. Assay used: immunoSEQ multiplex PCR; TCRdb lists only in-frame clones, some missing. The sample holds more than 150,000 clones; about 89% are singletons and the top ten take around 7%. Sequenced input: peripheral blood. These receptors all come from a man aged 40-50 years with acute or convalescent COVID-19.

The genes are TRBV9 and TRBJ2-3, with D possibly being TRBD2 (6 bases). There are 16 residues in the CDR3. Germline values: CDR1 SGDLS, CDR2 YYNGEE. Trimming removed 4 bases from V and 3 bases from J, with 18 bases in between. CDR3 nucleotides: TGTGCCAGCAGCTTACAACCGGGACTTAGGACAGATACGCAGTATTTT. Translating gives CASSLQPGLRTDTQYF.

The chain combines TRBV1 with TRBJ1-6; the table names TRBD1, a call not compared with the DNA. TRBV1 has pseudogene status. The length of the CDR3 is 18 residues. CDR3 loop: CTSSQDGPLYSYNSPLHF. The CDR3 bases are TGCACCAGCAGCCAAGATGGGCCCTTATACTCCTATAATTCACCCCTCCACTTT.

V usage is TRBV15 and J usage is TRBJ2-7, with unresolved D. Looked up from germline, CDR1 is LNHNV and CDR2 is YYDKDF (reference sequence). The CDR3 has 15 amino acids. The V and J ends lost 0 bases and 5 bases respectively, with 14 bases between them. In DNA, the CDR3 is TGTGCCACCAGCAGAGATTGGCAGGCCCAGGACGAGCAGTACTTC. This gives the protein CATSRDWQAQDEQYF.

The gene calls are TRBV28 and TRBJ1-5, with D uncertain. V was shortened by 2 bases and J by 6 bases, with 14 bases between the two germline ends. The CDR3 extends over 15 amino acids. The V gene's germline CDR1 is MDHEN and CDR2 SYDVKM. CDR3 residues: CASSLAQSGRQPQHF. The CDR3 DNA reads TGTGCCAGCAGTTTAGCTCAAAGCGGGCGTCAGCCCCAGCATTTT.